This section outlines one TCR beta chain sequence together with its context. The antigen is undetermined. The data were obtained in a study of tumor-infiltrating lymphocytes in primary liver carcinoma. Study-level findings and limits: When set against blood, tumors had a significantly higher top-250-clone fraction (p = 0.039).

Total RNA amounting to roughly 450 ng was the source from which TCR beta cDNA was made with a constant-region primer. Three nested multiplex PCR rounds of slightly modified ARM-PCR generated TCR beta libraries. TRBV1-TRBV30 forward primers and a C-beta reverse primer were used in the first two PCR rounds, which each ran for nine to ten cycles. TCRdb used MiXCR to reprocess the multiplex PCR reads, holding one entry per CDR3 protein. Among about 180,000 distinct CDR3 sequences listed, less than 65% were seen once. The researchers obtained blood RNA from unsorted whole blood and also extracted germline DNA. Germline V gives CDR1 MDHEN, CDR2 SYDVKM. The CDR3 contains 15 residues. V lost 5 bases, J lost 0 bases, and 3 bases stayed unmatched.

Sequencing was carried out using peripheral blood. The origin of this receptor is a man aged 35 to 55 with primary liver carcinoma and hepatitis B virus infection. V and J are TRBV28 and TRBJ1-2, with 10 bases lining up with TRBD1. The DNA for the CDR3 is TGTGCCAGCAGTCCAGGACAGGGGGCTAACTATGGCTACACCTTC. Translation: CASSPGQGANYGYTF.